This is a list of T cell receptor beta chains from one sample in a study of T cells in Graves' hyperthyroidism and ophthalmopathy. TCRdb re-called the multiplex PCR reads with MiXCR, one entry per CDR3 protein. This sample has around 420,000 distinct CDR3 sequences, with around 13% found just once. The sample consisted of blood. These TCRs come from a woman under 30 with Graves' hyperthyroidism. Each CDR3 is given with its conserved first and last residue.

j_call v_call cdr3_aa
TRBJ2-7 TRBV28 CASSLWGGGYEQYF
TRBJ1-4 TRBV5-4 CASSLRTGDEKLFF
TRBJ2-1 TRBV29-1 CSVVAGTSGRNRVLNEQFF
TRBJ2-7 TRBV30 CAWKLAGAYEQYF
TRBJ2-1 TRBV20-1 CSANDIYNEQFF
TRBJ2-3 TRBV28 CASSGQGIRDTQYF
TRBJ1-5 TRBV6-2/TRBV6-3 CASSYGGRGAQPQHF
TRBJ1-1 TRBV28 CASRLRTVNTEAFF
TRBJ1-1 TRBV6-1 CASKSGGQGTEAFF
TRBJ2-5 TRBV4-1 CASSAGQGSRETQYF
TRBJ2-4 TRBV19 CASSILGTSGGGKNIQYF